One sample yielded the 17 T cell receptor beta chains listed below, sequenced in a study of control samples from healthy donors and cancer patients (dated by TCRdb to 2019 to 2021). Library construction relied on the immunoSEQ multiplex PCR assay. In TCRdb, the immuneACCESS table is reduced to in-frame sequences with V and J assigned. These tables do not hold every clone; where another copy was compared, an unresolved V gene accounts for under half, and the others remain unexplained. The sample table holds about 34,000 clones, of which more than 85% were seen once. In total, the top ten clones hold 1.6% of the sample. Material for sequencing was PBMCs. These receptors all come from a woman between 35 and 50 years old with lung cancer.

The chain is built from TRBV6-2 or TRBV6-3 and TRBJ2-7; maybe TRBD2 (5 bases). This CDR3 contains 15 residues. V was pared by 2 bases and J by 7 bases, with 18 bases between. The germline V gene has CDR1 MNHEY and CDR2 SVGEGT. CDR3 sequence reads: CASSYRTVPYEEQYF. DNA for the CDR3: TGTGCCAGCAGTTACCGGACTGTCCCCTACGAAGAGCAGTACTTC.

The V gene is TRBV11-3, the J gene TRBJ2-2; D gene ambiguous. The V gene's germline CDR1 is SGHNT and CDR2 YENEEA. Deletions cut 1 base from V and 4 bases from J, with 7 bases between. The CDR3 length is 14 residues. This CDR3 is CASSLVAATGELFF. CDR3 in DNA: TGTGCCAGCAGCTTAGTGGCAGCCACCGGGGAGCTGTTTTTT. Full variable domain (remainder filled in from reference TRBV11-3 and TRBJ2-2): EAGVVQSPRYKIIEKKQPVAFWCNPISGHNTLYWYLQNLGQGPELLIRYENEEAVDDSQLPKDRFSAERLKGVDSTLKIQPAELGDSAVYLCASSLVAATGELFFGEGSRLTVL.

The J gene is TRBJ2-3, the V gene TRBV5-5; D is unclear. The length of the CDR3 is 16 residues. Trimming removed 0 bases at V and 0 bases at J, with 11 bases between. Germline V gene sequence: CDR1 SGHKS, CDR2 YYEKEE (reference sequence). The CDR3 here is CASSLAADPSTDTQYF. In DNA, the CDR3 is TGTGCCAGCAGCTTGGCCGCAGATCCTAGCACAGATACGCAGTATTTT. Together with reference TRBV5-5 and TRBJ2-3, the CDR3 gives the full variable domain: DAGVTQSPTHLIKTRGQQVTLRCSPISGHKSVSWYQQVLGQGPQFIFQYYEKEERGRGNFPDRFSARQFPNYSSELNVNALLLGDSALYLCASSLAADPSTDTQYFGPGTRLTVL.

The rearrangement links TRBV19 to TRBJ1-4; D unresolved. V was shortened by 1 base and J by 7 bases, with 13 bases between the two germline ends. This CDR3 contains 15 residues. CDR1 is LNHDA and CDR2 is SQIVND in the germline V gene (reference sequence). The CDR3 DNA reads TGTGCCAGTAGTATAGCTTGGGGTGATGGTGAAAAACTGTTTTTT. This codes for CASSIAWGDGEKLFF.

This sequence joins TRBV11-1 and TRBJ2-6; the D is unclear. Germline V gene lookup returns CDR1 SGHAT and CDR2 FQDESV (reference sequence). The CDR3 totals 14 residues. Trimming left V 7 bases short and J 4 bases short, with 11 bases between. CDR3 sequence (DNA): TGTGCCAGCACTCAAACTCCCGGGGCCAACGTCCTGACTTTC. Translation: CASTQTPGANVLTF.

The chain carries TRBV24-1 and TRBJ2-3; no reliable D call. The CDR3 contains 13 residues. V lost 4 bases and J 2 bases, leaving 6 bases between the germline ends. Looked up from germline, CDR1 is KGHDR and CDR2 is SFDVKD. This CDR3 reads CATSEIYTDTQYF. DNA for the CDR3: TGTGCCACCAGTGAGATATACACAGATACGCAGTATTTT.

Written as DNA, the CDR3 is TGTGCCAGCAGCCGAGTTGGGGGTGGGGACACTGAAGCTTTCTTT. This translates into CASSRVGGGDTEAFF. The chain uses TRBV7-6 and TRBJ1-1; possibly TRBD1 for D (5 bases). The CDR3 runs to 15 residues. Germline V gene data show CDR1 as SGHVS and CDR2 as FNYEAQ. The V end was cut by 5 bases, the J end by 3 bases, with 16 bases between.

This clone was found once. This rearrangement joins TRBV7-9 to TRBJ2-5, with 10 bases that match TRBD2. The CDR3 contains 14 residues. From germline, CDR1 is SEHNR and CDR2 FQNEAQ (reference sequence). V lost 5 bases, J lost 3 bases, and 3 bases stayed unmatched. The CDR3 here is CASSAGLAEETQYF. CDR3 DNA sequence: TGTGCCAGCAGCGCCGGACTAGCGGAAGAGACCCAGTACTTC. The full variable domain, completed using reference TRBV7-9 and TRBJ2-5, is DTGVSQNPRHKITKRGQNVTFRCDPISEHNRLYWYRQTLGQGPEFLTYFQNEAQLEKSRLLSDRFSAERPKGSFSTLEIQRTEQGDSAMYLCASSAGLAEETQYFGPGTRLLVL.

V gene TRBV7-6 combines with J gene TRBJ2-5; 7 bases fit TRBD2. J gave up 2 bases and V 2 bases, and 5 bases lay outside the gene matches. CDR3 length: 15 amino acids. Germline-derived CDR1 and CDR2 are SGHVS and FNYEAQ. The CDR3 region is CASSLYTSAQETQYF. CDR3 bases: TGTGCCAGCAGCTTATATACTAGCGCTCAAGAGACCCAGTACTTC.

The chain joins TRBV5-6 to TRBJ1-1, with TRBD1 matching over 8 bases. CDR1 and CDR2 (germline): SGHDT, YYEEEE. This CDR3 comprises 17 residues. V was clipped by 4 bases and J by 4 bases; unmatched bases: 15. The CDR3 sequence: CASSPWRAGGAGTEAFF. CDR3 bases: TGTGCCAGCAGCCCCTGGAGGGCAGGGGGCGCCGGCACTGAAGCTTTCTTT.

The table lists this clone with a count of one. The chain carries TRBV12-3 or TRBV12-4 and TRBJ2-1; a possible D gene is TRBD1 (6 bases). The CDR3 spans 12 residues. The germline V and J ends were trimmed by 5 bases and 5 bases, with 7 bases remaining between them. The CDR3 coding sequence is TGTGCCAGCAGTCACAGGGACAATGAGCAGTTCTTC. Residues: CASSHRDNEQFF.

J is TRBJ2-5 and V is TRBV6-5, with D perhaps TRBD2 (7 bases). CDR1 MNHEY and CDR2 SVGAGI come from the germline V gene. The CDR3 is 16 residues long. V was cut by 4 bases and J by 5 bases, with 20 bases left in between. The CDR3 DNA is TGTGCCAGCAGTTCTCGAGGGGCAGGGGAGGGGGAGACCCAGTACTTC. The encoded protein is CASSSRGAGEGETQYF.

The chain has TRBV11-2 and TRBJ2-3; D is unclear. The CDR3 runs to 13 residues. Germline lookup yields CDR1 SGHAT and CDR2 FQNNGV. The V gene lost 1 base and the J gene lost 4 bases, with 6 bases spanning the gap. CDR3 sequence reads: CASSLGLSDTQYF. The DNA of the CDR3 is TGTGCCAGCAGCTTAGGACTTTCAGATACGCAGTATTTT.

This chain connects TRBV28 to TRBJ1-1, with 7 bases matching TRBD1. The germline V gene has CDR1 MDHEN and CDR2 SYDVKM. The CDR3 is 12 amino acids. The J segment lost 6 bases and the V segment lost 11 bases, leaving 9 bases of the junction unmatched. As DNA, the CDR3 is TGTGCCTCGACAGGGACGCTCGCTGAAGCTTTCTTT. This sequence encodes CASTGTLAEAFF.

The V call is TRBV27, the J call TRBJ2-5, with 10 bases fitting TRBD1. The CDR3 spans 14 residues. Germline V gene data show CDR1 as MNHEY and CDR2 as SMNVEV (reference sequence). Trimming cost V 3 bases and J 5 bases; bases outside gene matches: 3. The CDR3 reads CASSFLGQGETQYF. CDR3 coding DNA: TGTGCCAGCAGTTTCCTGGGACAGGGGGAGACCCAGTACTTC.

This sequence joins TRBV4-1 and TRBJ2-3, with TRBD2 matching 11 bases. Germline trimming cut 8 bases from V and 0 bases from J; bases unmatched to any gene: 10. The CDR3 covers 17 residues. Germline loops: CDR1 MGHRA, CDR2 YSYEKL. As DNA, the CDR3 is TGCGCCAGCGGGACTCCGGGACTAGCGGCGAGCACAGATACGCAGTATTTT. It translates to CASGTPGLAASTDTQYF.

V and J are TRBV6-1 and TRBJ1-2, with D uncertain. V was cut by 1 base and J by 10 bases, with 16 bases left in between. The V gene's germline CDR1 is MNHNS and CDR2 SASEGT. This CDR3 contains 14 residues. The CDR3 nucleotides are TGTGCCAGCAGTGAAGGTCTGGGTGGGAGACCCTACACCTTC. Its translation: CASSEGLGGRPYTF.